A selection of T cell receptor beta chains follows, all from one sample in a study of cytomegalovirus exposure and HLA in healthy donors. The method was immunoSEQ multiplex PCR; TCRdb's version includes in-frame clones alone and lacks a portion of them. Listed are approximately 93,000 clones; 3% to 3.5% falls within the top ten. Sequencing was performed on PBMCs. Every receptor here comes from a young woman in good health and CMV-seronegative. The CDR3 runs from the conserved cysteine through the conserved F or W. The order of the fields is J gene, V gene, D gene, CDR3 DNA, CDR3 protein. D genes are given only for firm matches.

J gene: TRBJ1-1
V gene: TRBV28
D gene: .
CDR3 DNA: TGTGCCAGCAGTTCGGGAGTGATCACTGAAGCTTTCTTT
CDR3 protein: CASSSGVITEAFF

J gene: TRBJ1-1
V gene: TRBV5-6
D gene: TRBD1
CDR3 DNA: TGTGCCAGCAGCTTGGCGAGATCCGGGACAGGGTGGGAGGCTGAAGCTTTCTTT
CDR3 protein: CASSLARSGTGWEAEAFF

J gene: TRBJ2-5
V gene: TRBV21-1
D gene: .
CDR3 DNA: TGTGCCAGCAGCACGCCGCAGGGGTACCAAGAGACCCAGTACTTC
CDR3 protein: CASSTPQGYQETQYF

J gene: TRBJ1-5
V gene: TRBV6-5
D gene: .
CDR3 DNA: TGTGCCAGCAGTCCGAGGGCCCGGGCGTCTCAGCCCCAGCATTTT
CDR3 protein: CASSPRARASQPQHF

J gene: TRBJ1-4
V gene: TRBV2
D gene: .
CDR3 DNA: TGTGCCAGCAAGGGCCTCAAGGCGGGTAATGAAAAACTGTTTTTT
CDR3 protein: CASKGLKAGNEKLFF

J gene: TRBJ2-4
V gene: TRBV11-2
D gene: .
CDR3 DNA: TGTGCCAGCAGCTTACGGGGTAGTGGGGCCAAAAACATTCAGTACTTC
CDR3 protein: CASSLRGSGAKNIQYF

J gene: TRBJ1-2
V gene: TRBV23-1
D gene: .
CDR3 DNA: TGCGCCAGCAGTCAACCAGGGTTTCGGGGCTACACCTTC
CDR3 protein: CASSQPGFRGYTF

J gene: TRBJ1-1
V gene: TRBV6-6
D gene: .
CDR3 DNA: TGTGCCAGCAAAATACCGGGGGAAACTGAAGCTTTCTTT
CDR3 protein: CASKIPGETEAFF

J gene: TRBJ2-3
V gene: TRBV19
D gene: .
CDR3 DNA: TGTGCCAGTAGTATCCCGGGTAGTAAGGCAGATACGCAGTATTTT
CDR3 protein: CASSIPGSKADTQYF

J gene: TRBJ1-1
V gene: TRBV19
D gene: TRBD1
CDR3 DNA: TGTGCCAGTAGAGGACAGGGGGCGAACACTGAAGCTTTCTTT
CDR3 protein: CASRGQGANTEAFF

J gene: TRBJ2-7
V gene: TRBV5-6
D gene: .
CDR3 DNA: TGTGCCAGCAGCTTCCGCAGGCTCTACGAGCAGTACTTC
CDR3 protein: CASSFRRLYEQYF

J gene: TRBJ1-1
V gene: TRBV13
D gene: .
CDR3 DNA: TGTGCCAGCAGCATTACAGGGCTGAACACTGAAGCTTTCTTT
CDR3 protein: CASSITGLNTEAFF

J gene: TRBJ2-3
V gene: TRBV7-6
D gene: .
CDR3 DNA: TGTGCCAGCAGCTCCTTACAGGGCCCTGGCACAGATACGCAGTATTTT
CDR3 protein: CASSSLQGPGTDTQYF

J gene: TRBJ2-6
V gene: TRBV10-3
D gene: .
CDR3 DNA: TGTGCCATCAGTGAGTCCCACTCTGACTCTGGGGCCAACGTCCTGACTTTC
CDR3 protein: CAISESHSDSGANVLTF

J gene: TRBJ2-1
V gene: TRBV27
D gene: TRBD2
CDR3 DNA: TGTGCCAGTGGACTAGCTGGACGGGAGCAGTTCTTC
CDR3 protein: CASGLAGREQFF

J gene: TRBJ1-6
V gene: TRBV5-5
D gene: TRBD1
CDR3 DNA: TGTGCCAGCAGCTTGGCAGGGGGAGATAATTCACCCCTCCACTTT
CDR3 protein: CASSLAGGDNSPLHF

J gene: TRBJ2-3
V gene: TRBV7-9
D gene: TRBD2
CDR3 DNA: TGTGCCAGCAGCTTAGGTAGGGTGACTAGCGGACCGGGCACAGATACGCAGTATTTT
CDR3 protein: CASSLGRVTSGPGTDTQYF

J gene: TRBJ2-1
V gene: TRBV2
D gene: .
CDR3 DNA: TGTGCCAGCAGTGAGTATAGCGTTCTCTACAATGAGCAGTTCTTC
CDR3 protein: CASSEYSVLYNEQFF

J gene: TRBJ2-5
V gene: TRBV12-5
D gene: .
CDR3 DNA: TGTGCTAGTGGTTTAGAGGGGACCCAGTACTTC
CDR3 protein: CASGLEGTQYF

J gene: TRBJ2-1
V gene: TRBV10-1
D gene: TRBD2
CDR3 DNA: TGCGCCAGCAGTGGGGGACTAGCGGGGGTTGAGCAGTTCTTC
CDR3 protein: CASSGGLAGVEQFF

J gene: TRBJ2-3
V gene: TRBV29-1
D gene: TRBD1
CDR3 DNA: TGCAGCGTAAATTCCGGGACAGGGTCACTCACAGATACGCAGTATTTT
CDR3 protein: CSVNSGTGSLTDTQYF

J gene: TRBJ2-5
V gene: TRBV25-1
D gene: .
CDR3 DNA: TGTGCCAGCAGGGGGGGAGAGACCCAGTACTTC
CDR3 protein: CASRGGETQYF

J gene: TRBJ1-2
V gene: TRBV7-9
D gene: .
CDR3 DNA: TGTGCCAGCACCCCCCTGGCCCACTATGGCTACACCTTC
CDR3 protein: CASTPLAHYGYTF

J gene: TRBJ2-4
V gene: TRBV7-2
D gene: TRBD2
CDR3 DNA: TGTGCCAGCAGCAAGACTAGCGGGGGGGCAGCAGCCAAAAACATTCAGTACTTC
CDR3 protein: CASSKTSGGAAAKNIQYF

J gene: TRBJ2-3
V gene: TRBV28
D gene: TRBD2
CDR3 DNA: TGTGCCAGCAGTTTCTCCCGGGGAGGGAGGGGCACAGATACGCAGTATTTT
CDR3 protein: CASSFSRGGRGTDTQYF

J gene: TRBJ1-6
V gene: TRBV9
D gene: TRBD1
CDR3 DNA: TGTGCCAGCAGCGTGGGAGTCGGGACAGAGAATTCACCCCTCCACTTT
CDR3 protein: CASSVGVGTENSPLHF

J gene: TRBJ1-2
V gene: TRBV5-1
D gene: TRBD1
CDR3 DNA: TGCGCCAGCAGTCACCCAGGGGGCATTGACTATGGCTACACCTTC
CDR3 protein: CASSHPGGIDYGYTF

J gene: TRBJ1-1
V gene: TRBV19
D gene: .
CDR3 DNA: TGTGCCACCTTGGGACTCGGGGGTTCTGGTAGCACTGAAGCTTTCTTT
CDR3 protein: CATLGLGGSGSTEAFF

J gene: TRBJ2-7
V gene: TRBV6-5
D gene: .
CDR3 DNA: TGTGCCAGCAGTTACACTCGGCTAGCTTTCTACGAGCAGTACTTC
CDR3 protein: CASSYTRLAFYEQYF

J gene: TRBJ1-3
V gene: TRBV5-4
D gene: TRBD1
CDR3 DNA: TGTGCCAGCAGCTTGTCGGCAGGGGGGTCCGGAAACACCATATATTTT
CDR3 protein: CASSLSAGGSGNTIYF

J gene: TRBJ1-5
V gene: TRBV29-1
D gene: TRBD1
CDR3 DNA: TGCAGCGTGGGGACAGGGAGGGCCGTTCAGCCCCAGCATTTT
CDR3 protein: CSVGTGRAVQPQHF

J gene: TRBJ2-7
V gene: TRBV15
D gene: .
CDR3 DNA: TGTGCCACCAGCAGAGAGAGAGGCGGGATGGGGTACGAGCAGTACTTC
CDR3 protein: CATSRERGGMGYEQYF

J gene: TRBJ2-5
V gene: TRBV5-6
D gene: .
CDR3 DNA: TGTGCCAGCAGCTTGGTTACAGGGTGGGAGACCCAGTACTTC
CDR3 protein: CASSLVTGWETQYF

J gene: TRBJ1-1
V gene: TRBV5-1
D gene: .
CDR3 DNA: TGCGCCAGCAGCTTGCTTACAGGGCTGAACACTGAAGCTTTCTTT
CDR3 protein: CASSLLTGLNTEAFF

J gene: TRBJ1-2
V gene: TRBV9
D gene: .
CDR3 DNA: TGTGCCAGCAGCCTAAACCAGGGAAACTATGGCTACACCTTC
CDR3 protein: CASSLNQGNYGYTF

J gene: TRBJ2-7
V gene: TRBV2
D gene: .
CDR3 DNA: TGTGCCAGCAGATTACAGGGTAACCACGAGCAGTACTTC
CDR3 protein: CASRLQGNHEQYF

J gene: TRBJ2-1
V gene: TRBV11-2
D gene: .
CDR3 DNA: TGTGCCAGCAGCTTATCGGGAACCTACAATGAGCAGTTCTTC
CDR3 protein: CASSLSGTYNEQFF